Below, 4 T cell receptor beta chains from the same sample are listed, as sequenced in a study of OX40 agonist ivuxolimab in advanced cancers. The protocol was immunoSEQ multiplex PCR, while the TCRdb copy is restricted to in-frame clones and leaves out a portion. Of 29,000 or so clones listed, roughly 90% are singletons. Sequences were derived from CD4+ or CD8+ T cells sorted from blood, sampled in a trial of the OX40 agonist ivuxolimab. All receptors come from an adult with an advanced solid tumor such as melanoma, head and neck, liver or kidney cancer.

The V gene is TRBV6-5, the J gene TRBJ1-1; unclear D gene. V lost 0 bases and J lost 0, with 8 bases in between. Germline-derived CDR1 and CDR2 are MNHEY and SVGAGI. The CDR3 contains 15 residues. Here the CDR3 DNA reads TGTGCCAGCAGTTACTCGAGTGGCATGAACACTGAAGCTTTCTTT. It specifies CASSYSSGMNTEAFF.

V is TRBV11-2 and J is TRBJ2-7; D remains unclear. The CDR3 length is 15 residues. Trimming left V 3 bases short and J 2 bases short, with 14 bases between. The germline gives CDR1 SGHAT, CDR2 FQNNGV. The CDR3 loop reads CASSLTLASPYEQYF. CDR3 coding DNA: TGTGCCAGCAGCTTGACACTGGCGAGTCCCTACGAGCAGTACTTC.

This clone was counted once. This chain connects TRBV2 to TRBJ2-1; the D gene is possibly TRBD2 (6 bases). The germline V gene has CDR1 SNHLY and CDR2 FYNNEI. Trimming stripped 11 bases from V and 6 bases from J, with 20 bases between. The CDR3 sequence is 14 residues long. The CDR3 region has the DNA TGTGCCTCCGGTTTAGGGAAGGGAGGCAATGAGCAGTTCTTC. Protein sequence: CASGLGKGGNEQFF.

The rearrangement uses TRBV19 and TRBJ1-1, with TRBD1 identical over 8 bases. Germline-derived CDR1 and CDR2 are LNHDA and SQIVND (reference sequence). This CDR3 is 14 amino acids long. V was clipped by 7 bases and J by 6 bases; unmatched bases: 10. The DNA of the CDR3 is TGTGCCAGTACCCACGCGACAGGGGTGCCTGAAGCTTTCTTT. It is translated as CASTHATGVPEAFF.